This T cell receptor beta chain originates from a study of cytomegalovirus exposure and HLA in healthy donors. Per germline, CDR1 LGHNT and CDR2 FRNRAP. Germline trimming cut 0 bases from V and 4 bases from J; bases unmatched to any gene: 3. The CDR3 consists of 15 residues. It was with 60 Vbeta and 13 Jbeta primers that the PCR ran. Sequenced by immunoSEQ multiplex PCR; TCRdb stores in-frame clones only, minus some. This table holds about 63,000 clones, approximately 71% found once. The sequence came from a middle-aged woman in good health and CMV-seropositive. The sequencing input was PBMCs. V is TRBV12-5 and J is TRBJ2-1; 7 bases fit TRBD1. CDR3 DNA: TGTGCTAGTGGTTTGGTACGGGACAGTTACAATGAGCAGTTCTTC. Its protein is CASGLVRDSYNEQFF.